These 13 T cell receptor beta chains share one sample of origin, sequenced in a study of blood T cell repertoires in COVID-19. The repertoire was sequenced with immunoSEQ multiplex PCR; TCRdb's copy has only in-frame clones and lacks some. The sample contains 200,000 or so clones, about 90% of which appear only once. The specimen sequenced was peripheral blood. These TCRs come from a woman aged 55-75 years with acute or convalescent COVID-19.

The chain combines TRBV6-5 with TRBJ1-2; weak D call: TRBD1 (6 bases). Looked up from germline, CDR1 is MNHEY and CDR2 is SVGAGI. The CDR3 totals 15 residues. The V and J ends lost 0 bases and 1 base respectively, with 9 bases between them. As DNA, the CDR3 is TGTGCCAGCAGTTACTCAAGACAGGTTAACTATGGCTACACCTTC. The encoded protein is CASSYSRQVNYGYTF.

This clone was seen a handful of times. The chain carries TRBV15 and TRBJ2-3, with 11 bases aligning to TRBD2. CDR1 is LNHNV and CDR2 is YYDKDF in the germline V gene (reference sequence). V trimming: 8 bases; J trimming: 1 base; junction bases outside the gene matches: 5. This CDR3 has 15 residues. The CDR3 region is CATELAGVGTDTQYF. CDR3 nucleotides: TGTGCCACCGAACTAGCGGGGGTGGGCACAGATACGCAGTATTTT.

The gene calls are TRBV19 and TRBJ1-2; 7 positions agree with TRBD1. The CDR3 sequence is 14 residues long. Losses at the gene ends were 6 bases for V and 3 bases for J; bases not matched to a gene: 7. Germline CDR1 LNHDA, CDR2 SQIVND (reference sequence). The CDR3 loop reads CASRRQGRDYGYTF. Written as DNA, the CDR3 is TGTGCCAGTAGGAGACAGGGCCGGGACTATGGCTACACCTTC.

The chain recombines TRBV4-2 with TRBJ2-1; TRBD2 aligns across 12 bases. The V segment lost 7 bases and the J segment 7 bases; nucleotides outside the gene matches: 14. The CDR3 covers 17 residues. Germline CDR1 is LGHNA and CDR2 is YNFKEQ. This CDR3 is CASTTSTGLAGLNEQFF. The CDR3 bases are TGTGCCAGCACCACCAGCACAGGACTAGCGGGACTAAATGAGCAGTTCTTC.

The J gene is TRBJ1-2, the V gene TRBV15; 9 nucleotides agree with TRBD1. V lost 4 bases and J lost 6; bases outside the gene matches: 9. CDR3 size: 15 residues. Germline values: CDR1 LNHNV, CDR2 YYDKDF (reference sequence). The CDR3 DNA reads TGTGCCACCAGCATATACTTAGACAGGGGGGATGGCTACACCTTC. This translates into CATSIYLDRGDGYTF.

The chain is built from TRBV5-1 and TRBJ1-1, with D unresolved. The germline V gene has CDR1 SGHRS and CDR2 YFSETQ. V lost 5 bases to trimming and J lost 4 bases, with 12 bases between them. This CDR3 is 13 amino acids long. Written as DNA, the CDR3 is TGCGCCAGCAGGCTTGGTGGGAGCACTGAAGCTTTCTTT. This codes for CASRLGGSTEAFF.

The chain joins TRBV6-6 to TRBJ1-6; D unresolved. CDR1 and CDR2 from the germline V gene are MNHNY and SVGAGI (reference sequence). The CDR3 totals 12 residues. Trimming cost V 7 bases and J 12 bases, with 13 bases left between them. CDR3 amino acids: CASTYRGEPLHF. DNA for the CDR3: TGTGCCAGCACCTATCGGGGTGAACCCCTCCACTTT.

The sample holds one count of this clone. This chain links TRBV30 with TRBJ1-6; 8 bases are shared with TRBD1. Germline V lookup: CDR1 GTSNPN, CDR2 SVGIG (reference sequence). This CDR3 is 16 amino acids long. Trimming took 4 bases from V and 10 from J; bases not matched to a gene: 15. CDR3 in amino acids: CAWTRTGLAGGSPLHF. Here the CDR3 DNA reads TGTGCCTGGACAAGGACAGGGCTAGCTGGGGGCTCACCCCTCCACTTT.

CDR3 region: CASSLGGQGPEKLFF. DNA for the CDR3: TGTGCCAGCAGCTTAGGGGGACAGGGCCCTGAAAAACTGTTTTTT. The genes are TRBV7-9 and TRBJ1-4; 9 bases match TRBD1. V lost 1 base and J lost 7; bases outside the gene matches: 4. Per germline, CDR1 SEHNR and CDR2 FQNEAQ (reference sequence). The CDR3 is made up of 15 amino acids.

The V gene is TRBV5-1, the J gene TRBJ2-5; perhaps TRBD1 as D (6 bases). Trimming removed 0 bases from V and 5 bases from J, with 11 bases in between. From germline, CDR1 is SGHRS and CDR2 YFSETQ. CDR3 size: 14 residues. The CDR3 DNA sequence: TGCGCCAGCAGCTTGGGTAACAGGGTGGAGACCCAGTACTTC. Encoded protein: CASSLGNRVETQYF.

This clone came up a few times. This rearrangement joins TRBV29-1 to TRBJ2-2; perhaps TRBD2 as D (6 bases). Trimming shortened V by 6 bases and J by 5 bases, and 13 bases separated the two germline ends. The germline V gene encodes CDR1 SQVTM and CDR2 ANQGSEA. CDR3 size: 13 residues. Here the CDR3 reads CSVARGLTGELFF. CDR3 coding DNA: TGCAGCGTCGCCCGGGGGTTGACCGGGGAGCTGTTTTTT.

This chain links TRBV27 with TRBJ2-3; 9 bases fit TRBD2. This CDR3 is built from 17 residues. V lost 2 bases and J lost 0; bases outside the gene matches: 6. Germline assignment: CDR1 MNHEY and CDR2 SMNVEV (reference sequence). The CDR3 loop is CASSLAGLATSTDTQYF. CDR3 in DNA: TGTGCCAGCAGTTTAGCAGGACTAGCGACTAGCACAGATACGCAGTATTTT.

The chain recombines TRBV18 with TRBJ2-1; possible D gene TRBD2, 5 bases. Trimming stripped 6 bases from V and 0 bases from J, with 12 bases between. The germline V gene has CDR1 KGHSH and CDR2 LQKENI. The CDR3 spans 15 residues. CDR3 in amino acids: CASSSGSGSYNEQFF. The CDR3 DNA follows: TGTGCCAGCTCGTCAGGAAGCGGCTCCTACAATGAGCAGTTCTTC.